Each of the 6 T cell receptor beta chains below was sequenced from the same sample in a study of early T cells in non-severe SARS-CoV-2 infection. TCRdb processed the 5' RACE reads anew with MiXCR; each CDR3 protein has one entry. The repertoire consists of 60,000 to 75,000 distinct CDR3 sequences, with roughly 11% occurring once and the leading ten covering 5.5% to 6%. The sample in question was whole blood, obtained at baseline. The receptors originated from an adult who was a healthcare worker with PCR-confirmed SARS-CoV-2 infection or an uninfected control (not recorded which).

This clonotype occurred a few times. CDR3 in amino acids: CASSLGGSVADTQYF. The CDR3 bases are TGTGCCAGCAGTTTGGGGGGCTCGGTCGCAGATACGCAGTATTTT. V usage is TRBV28 and J usage is TRBJ2-3; possibly TRBD1 or TRBD2 for D (6 bases each). The CDR3 length is 15 residues. V was pared by 3 bases and J by 4 bases, with 14 bases between. The germline CDR1 and CDR2 sequences are MDHEN and SYDVKM. Based on the CDR3 plus reference TRBV28 and TRBJ2-3, the full variable domain is DVKVTQSSRYLVKRTGEKVFLECVQDMDHENMFWYRQDPGLGLRLIYFSYDVKMKEKGDIPEGYSVSREKKERFSLILESASTNQTSMYLCASSLGGSVADTQYFGPGTRLTVL.

There are many counts of this clonotype. The rearrangement links TRBV7-2 to TRBJ2-3; 11 bases fit TRBD2. The V and J ends lost 3 bases and 0 bases, in that order; junction bases with no gene match: 5. The germline V gene has CDR1 SGHTA and CDR2 FQGNSA. The CDR3 sequence is 17 residues long. CDR3 protein: CASSLGTSGLSTDTQYF. CDR3 coding DNA: TGTGCCAGCAGCTTGGGGACTAGCGGTCTAAGCACAGATACGCAGTATTTT.

This clonotype showed up just a few times. V and J are TRBV28 and TRBJ1-3; D is ambiguous. V was pared by 4 bases and J by 0 bases, with 13 bases between. From germline, CDR1 is MDHEN and CDR2 SYDVKM. The CDR3 sequence is 16 residues long. The CDR3 protein is CASSSHGLSSGNTIYF. The CDR3 nucleotides read TGTGCCAGCAGTTCTCACGGATTAAGCTCTGGAAACACCATATATTTT. The variable domain in full, with the rest retrieved from reference TRBV28 and TRBJ1-3, is DVKVTQSSRYLVKRTGEKVFLECVQDMDHENMFWYRQDPGLGLRLIYFSYDVKMKEKGDIPEGYSVSREKKERFSLILESASTNQTSMYLCASSSHGLSSGNTIYFGEGSWLTVV.

The chain has TRBV6-2 or TRBV6-3 and TRBJ2-7; 7 bases agree with TRBD2. The CDR3 is 15 residues long. After removal of 6 bases from V and 1 base from J, the junction contained 9 bases not matched to a gene. The germline V gene encodes CDR1 MNHEY and CDR2 SVGEGT. The CDR3 here is CASRTQGGSSYEQYF. The CDR3 nucleotides are TGTGCCAGCAGAACCCAGGGCGGGAGTTCCTACGAGCAGTACTTC.

This rearrangement joins TRBV4-1 to TRBJ2-1; 7 positions agree with TRBD2. V gave up 0 bases and J gave up 5 bases; unmatched junction bases: 10. CDR1 is MGHRA, CDR2 YSYEKL, per germline. The CDR3 spans 17 residues. CDR3 sequence (DNA): TGCGCCAGCAGCCAAGATCGGGGCGGGAGCTCAAACAATGAGCAGTTCTTC. It yields the protein CASSQDRGGSSNNEQFF.

The J gene is TRBJ1-4, the V gene TRBV4-1; D uncertain. Trimming removed 4 bases at V and 4 bases at J, with 16 bases between. The CDR3 sequence is 16 residues long. Germline assignment: CDR1 MGHRA and CDR2 YSYEKL. The CDR3 is CASSRSLSGGNEKLFF. The DNA of the CDR3 is TGCGCCAGCAGCCGCTCTCTAAGTGGCGGTAATGAAAAACTGTTTTTT.